This T cell receptor beta chain was identified in a study of blood T cells in healthy people across ages. The CDR3 has 15 residues. The V segment lost 1 base and the J segment 12 bases; nucleotides outside the gene matches: 11. CDR1 is LNHDA, CDR2 SQIVND, per germline (reference sequence). The second PCR ran about 6 to 12 cycles with a sample-barcoded 5' primer and J-beta primers. Every cDNA was tagged by a template-switch adaptor with 12 random nucleotides. Using its own MiXCR run on the 5' RACE reads, TCRdb lists one record per CDR3 protein. The table records a few hundred thousand distinct CDR3 sequences, roughly 29% of them present only once. The study, taken as a whole, reports: Reliance upon unsorted PBMCs precluded definitive naive versus antigen-experienced comparison.

Concerning this clonotype: Its antigen is currently unknown.

Individuals who donated were healthy Caucasians from Russia aged roughly 6 to 95. Source material: blood. This TCR derives from a woman between 70 and 85 years old in good health. This rearrangement joins TRBV19 to TRBJ2-1, with 8 positions matching TRBD1. The CDR3 bases are TGTGCCAGTAGTATAGGTCAGGGGGCGATCATTGGGCAGTTCTTC. This sequence encodes CASSIGQGAIIGQFF.